The 21 T cell receptor beta chains presented below share a single source sample, sequenced in a study of technical replicates of blood from a handful of donors. Libraries were prepared by immunoSEQ multiplex PCR; TCRdb keeps only in-frame clonotypes and omits some of them. The sample holds tens of thousands of clones, just under 95% seen once. The sample taken for sequencing was PBMCs. Source of these receptors: a human donor in good health. Some clones in this sample may be carry-over from other donors' samples.

The V gene is TRBV4-3, the J gene TRBJ2-5; 10 bases match TRBD2. CDR1 is LGHNA and CDR2 is YSLEER in the germline V gene. The CDR3 sequence is 17 residues long. The V and J ends lost 0 bases and 7 bases, in that order; junction bases with no gene match: 11. This chain's CDR3 is CASSQDLGSGRPLTQYF. In nucleotides, the CDR3 is TGCGCCAGCAGCCAAGATCTCGGTAGCGGGAGGCCGCTGACCCAGTACTTC.

J is TRBJ2-2 and V is TRBV4-1; no firm D call. Germline CDR1 reads MGHRA; CDR2 reads YSYEKL. The V end was cut by 1 base, the J end by 0 bases, with 9 bases between. CDR3 length: 16 amino acids. The CDR3 reads CASSQGWASNTGELFF. In DNA, the CDR3 is TGCGCCAGCAGCCAAGGTTGGGCCTCGAACACCGGGGAGCTGTTTTTT.

The rearrangement uses TRBV6-6 and TRBJ1-2; D gene ambiguous. The CDR3 sequence is 13 residues long. V lost 2 bases and J 2 bases, leaving 6 bases between the germline ends. In germline, CDR1 is MNHNY, CDR2 SVGAGI (reference sequence). The CDR3 loop is CASSYGQNYGYTF. The CDR3 DNA reads TGTGCCAGCAGTTACGGGCAAAACTATGGCTACACCTTC.

V gene TRBV2 combines with J gene TRBJ1-5; 10 positions match TRBD1. V shed 6 bases, J shed 3 bases, and the junction held 5 bases outside the gene matches. The CDR3 runs 15 residues. Germline assignment: CDR1 SNHLY and CDR2 FYNNEI. This CDR3 is CASRRGQGINQPQHF. The DNA for the CDR3 is TGTGCCAGCAGGAGGGGACAGGGGATCAATCAGCCCCAGCATTTT. The complete variable domain, with remaining parts taken from reference TRBV2 and TRBJ1-5, reads EPEVTQTPSHQVTQMGQEVILRCVPISNHLYFYWYRQILGQKVEFLVSFYNNEISEKSEIFDDQFSVERPDGSNFTLKIRSTKLEDSAMYFCASRRGQGINQPQHFGDGTRLSIL.

The chain combines TRBV19 with TRBJ2-3, with 9 bases aligning to TRBD2. V dropped 8 bases and J dropped 4; count of bases not matched to a gene: 13. The germline V gene encodes CDR1 LNHDA and CDR2 SQIVND (reference sequence). The CDR3 runs 16 residues. Written as DNA, the CDR3 is TGTGCCAGTGGAAGTTGGGGACTAGCTCCCGCAGATACGCAGTATTTT. Translated: CASGSWGLAPADTQYF.

V usage is TRBV5-1 and J usage is TRBJ2-1; no clear D gene. This CDR3 is built from 19 residues. V dropped 0 bases and J dropped 0 bases, with 19 bases sitting between them. Germline V gives CDR1 SGHRS, CDR2 YFSETQ. CDR3 DNA sequence: TGCGCCAGCAGCTTGGTACGGGTCCCCCTTAAGAGCTCCTACAATGAGCAGTTCTTC. This encodes CASSLVRVPLKSSYNEQFF.

The J gene is TRBJ1-1, the V gene TRBV28; D may be TRBD1 (5 bases). The germline V and J ends were trimmed by 6 bases and 4 bases, with 9 bases remaining between them. The CDR3 consists of 12 residues. CDR1 is MDHEN and CDR2 is SYDVKM in the germline V gene. The CDR3 protein is CASRSGGTEAFF. CDR3 nucleotide sequence: TGTGCCAGCAGGTCCGGGGGCACTGAAGCTTTCTTT. The complete variable domain, with remaining parts taken from reference TRBV28 and TRBJ1-1, reads DVKVTQSSRYLVKRTGEKVFLECVQDMDHENMFWYRQDPGLGLRLIYFSYDVKMKEKGDIPEGYSVSREKKERFSLILESASTNQTSMYLCASRSGGTEAFFGQGTRLTVV.

This sequence joins TRBV4-1 and TRBJ2-7; no reliable D call. Trimming stripped 3 bases from V and 1 base from J, with 10 bases between. Germline CDR1 and CDR2: MGHRA and YSYEKL. The CDR3 length is 14 residues. CDR3 coding DNA: TGCGCCAGCAGCCACCCTACAGATTCCTACGAGCAGTACTTC. Translated, it gives CASSHPTDSYEQYF.

With regard to this clone: At one end, the junction sequence differs from germline, possibly due to a read error. The V and J genes are TRBV6-6 and TRBJ1-4, with no clear D. Per germline, CDR1 MNHNY and CDR2 SVGAGI (reference sequence). CDR3 length equals 12 residues. CDR3 loop: CASMTFNQKLFF. As DNA, the CDR3 is TGTGCCAGCATGACTTTTAATCAAAAACTGTTTTTT.

J is TRBJ1-2 and V is TRBV4-1; tentative D call: TRBD1 (6 bases). Trimming shortened V by 1 base and J by 4 bases, and 22 bases separated the two germline ends. The V gene's germline CDR1 is MGHRA and CDR2 YSYEKL. The CDR3 has 18 residues. The CDR3 here is CASSQVDSPGPGGYGYTF. The CDR3 DNA follows: TGCGCCAGCAGCCAAGTGGACAGCCCCGGGCCCGGAGGCTATGGCTACACCTTC.

The genes are TRBV28 and TRBJ1-2; D is undetermined. Looked up from germline, CDR1 is MDHEN and CDR2 is SYDVKM. This CDR3 has 13 amino acids. The V end lost 6 bases, the J end lost 3 bases, and 11 bases lay between the germline ends. The CDR3 loop is CASSKIEDYGYTF. The CDR3 DNA sequence: TGTGCCAGCAGCAAAATAGAGGACTATGGCTACACCTTC.

This chain connects TRBV12-5 to TRBJ2-5, with a tentative D call TRBD1 (5 bases). Germline CDR1 and CDR2: LGHNT and FRNRAP. The length of the CDR3 is 18 residues. V dropped 0 bases and J dropped 0 bases, with 17 bases sitting between them. CDR3 DNA sequence: TGTGCTAGTGGTTTGGTGTTTGGCAGACAGCCGTACCAAGAGACCCAGTACTTC. It yields the protein CASGLVFGRQPYQETQYF.

V and J are TRBV4-1 and TRBJ1-1; D is possibly TRBD1 (5 bases). This CDR3 has 15 amino acids. The V gene lost 0 bases and the J gene lost 10 bases, with 18 bases spanning the gap. In germline, CDR1 is MGHRA, CDR2 YSYEKL. The chain's CDR3 is CASSQDGSGLPRAFF. In DNA form, the CDR3 reads TGCGCCAGCAGCCAAGATGGTTCAGGGCTCCCTCGAGCTTTCTTT.

The chain recombines TRBV13 with TRBJ1-4, with D uncertain. Trimming pared 3 bases from V and 11 bases from J, leaving 16 bases between. Per the germline V gene, CDR1 is PRHDT and CDR2 is FYEKMQ (reference sequence). This CDR3 is built from 14 residues. This chain's CDR3 is CASSLGTLGRKLFF. In DNA, the CDR3 is TGTGCCAGCAGCTTGGGAACCCTCGGGAGGAAACTGTTTTTT.

This sequence joins TRBV6-1 and TRBJ1-2; 10 nucleotides align to TRBD1. With V trimmed by 1 base and J by 3 bases, 5 bases remained unmatched. The CDR3 covers 16 residues. From germline, CDR1 is MNHNS and CDR2 SASEGT. The CDR3 sequence: CASSEGGGTGDYGYTF. The CDR3 DNA follows: TGTGCCAGCAGTGAAGGGGGAGGGACAGGGGACTATGGCTACACCTTC.

This chain links TRBV7-3 with TRBJ2-2, with 14 bases matching TRBD2. The CDR3 loop spans 19 amino acids. Trimming took 6 bases from V and 0 from J; bases not matched to a gene: 9. Germline loops: CDR1 SGHTA, CDR2 FQGTGA. CDR3 in DNA: TGTGCCAGCAGTTTTCGGCCGACTAGCGGGAGGGCGAACACCGGGGAGCTGTTTTTT. As protein: CASSFRPTSGRANTGELFF.

The chain carries TRBV27 and TRBJ1-2; the match to TRBD1 covers 9 bases. V was pared by 5 bases and J by 5 bases, with 9 bases of the junction left unmatched. This CDR3 has 15 residues. CDR1 is MNHEY and CDR2 is SMNVEV in the germline V gene (reference sequence). The chain's CDR3 is CASSDMTGGEYGYTF. The CDR3 bases are TGTGCCAGCAGTGATATGACAGGGGGGGAGTATGGCTACACCTTC.

This chain uses TRBV6-5 with TRBJ1-1, with TRBD1 matching over 7 bases. The CDR3 covers 14 residues. CDR1 is MNHEY and CDR2 is SVGAGI in the germline V gene. The trim removed 6 bases at V and 4 bases at J, leaving 8 bases unmatched. CDR3 bases: TGTGCCAGCAGGCCACAGGGGCCCAGCACTGAAGCTTTCTTT. Amino acids: CASRPQGPSTEAFF.

The chain recombines TRBV20-1 with TRBJ1-2; 7 positions agree with TRBD1. The germline V gene encodes CDR1 DFQATT and CDR2 SNEGSKA (reference sequence). With V trimmed by 4 bases and J by 8 bases, 4 bases remained unmatched. The CDR3 consists of 11 residues. The CDR3 nucleotides are TGCAGTGCTACGACAGGGTGGGGCTACACCTTC. Protein product: CSATTGWGYTF.

The CDR3 bases are TGTGCCAGCAGTTACTCGGCGGGCACTGAAGCTTTCTTT. It is translated as CASSYSAGTEAFF. The chain uses TRBV6-5 and TRBJ1-1; the D is unclear. Trimming removed 0 bases at V and 4 bases at J, with 6 bases between. This CDR3 spans 13 amino acids. Germline CDR1 MNHEY, CDR2 SVGAGI.

The V gene is TRBV4-3, the J gene TRBJ2-7; 9 bases match TRBD2. Trimming at V came to 0 bases and at J to 6 bases, leaving 6 bases not matched to a gene. The CDR3 covers 15 residues. The germline gives CDR1 LGHNA, CDR2 YSLEER. The DNA for the CDR3 is TGCGCCAGCAGCCAAGATCTAGCGGGGTCCGCCGAGCAGTACTTC. This translates into CASSQDLAGSAEQYF.